This T cell receptor beta chain was observed in a study of TIL therapy for anti-PD-1-resistant metastatic lung cancer. Time point meaning: pre-treatment sample, taken before nivolumab and TIL therapy. Most excised metastases sampled were pleural nodules or supraclavicular lymph nodes. This clone qualifies as medium-sized (0.01 to 0.1%). The libraries were made with immunoSEQ v3. Produced via immunoSEQ multiplex PCR; TCRdb's table is partial and in-frame only. The sample shows roughly 28,000 clones, less than 65% of them seen only once. This CDR3 comprises 14 residues. Germline V CDR1 and CDR2: KGHSY, FQNENV. V gave up 4 bases and J gave up 5 bases, with 14 bases separating them.

The sample consisted of tumor tissue, taken at baseline. The clonotype comes from a woman between 30 and 85 years old with non-small cell lung cancer. The chain carries TRBV16 and TRBJ1-1; a possible D gene is TRBD1 (5 bases). CDR3 nucleotides: TGTGCCAGCAGCCGGGTCCCGGAGGGGACTGAAGCTTTCTTT. Translation gives CASSRVPEGTEAFF.